Here is one T cell receptor beta chain with its context. As yet, its antigen is unknown. This sample was included in a study of post-analysis software for immune sequencing data. The study, taken as a whole, reports: Four or five TRBV segments, including TRBV5-6, TRBV5-1 and TRBV20-1, were more frequent in patients than controls.

Prepared libraries of TCR beta cDNA carried unique molecular identifiers. One entry per CDR3 protein results from TCRdb running MiXCR on the PCR reads. The table shows 750,000 to 950,000 distinct CDR3 sequences, with roughly 50% occurring only once. Germline CDR1 and CDR2: LNHNV and YYDKDF (reference sequence). The CDR3 length is 15 residues. V was shortened by 6 bases and J by 4 bases, with 16 bases between the two germline ends. This chain uses TRBV15 with TRBJ2-1; weak D call: TRBD1 (5 bases). The specimen sequenced was blood. The sequence derives from a girl under 18 with multiple sclerosis. CDR3 bases: TGTGCCACCAGTTCCTTGGGGCTCTCGTACAATGAGCAGTTCTTC. Residues: CATSSLGLSYNEQFF.